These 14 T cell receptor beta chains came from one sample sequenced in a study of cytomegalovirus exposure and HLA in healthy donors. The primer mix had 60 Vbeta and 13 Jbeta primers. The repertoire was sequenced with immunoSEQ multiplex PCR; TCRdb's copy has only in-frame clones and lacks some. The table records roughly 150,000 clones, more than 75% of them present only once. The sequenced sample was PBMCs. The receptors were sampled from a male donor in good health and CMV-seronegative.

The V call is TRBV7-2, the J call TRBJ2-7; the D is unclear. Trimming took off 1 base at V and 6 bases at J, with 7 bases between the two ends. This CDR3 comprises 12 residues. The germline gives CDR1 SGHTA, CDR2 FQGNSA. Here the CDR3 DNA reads TGTGCCAGCAGCTTAGTAGTTGCCGAGCAGTACTTC. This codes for CASSLVVAEQYF.

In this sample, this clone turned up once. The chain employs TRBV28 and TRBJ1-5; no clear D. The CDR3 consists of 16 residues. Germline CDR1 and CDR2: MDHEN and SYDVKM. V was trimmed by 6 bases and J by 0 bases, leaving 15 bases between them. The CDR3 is CASSSSGKISNQPQHF. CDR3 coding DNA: TGTGCCAGCAGCTCCTCCGGGAAGATTAGCAATCAGCCCCAGCATTTT.

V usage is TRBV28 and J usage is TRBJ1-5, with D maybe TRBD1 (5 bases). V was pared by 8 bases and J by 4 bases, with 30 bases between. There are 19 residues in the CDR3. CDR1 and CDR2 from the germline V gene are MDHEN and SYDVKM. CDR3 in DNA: TGTGCCAGCCTAACCTTGAAGTTTTCCGGGACGGGGGGGAATCAGCCCCAGCATTTT. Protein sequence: CASLTLKFSGTGGNQPQHF.

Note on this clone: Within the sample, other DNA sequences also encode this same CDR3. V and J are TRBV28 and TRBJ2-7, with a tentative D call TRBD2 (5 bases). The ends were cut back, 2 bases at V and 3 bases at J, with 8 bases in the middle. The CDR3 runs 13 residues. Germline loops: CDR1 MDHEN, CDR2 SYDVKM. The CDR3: CASSLGSSYEQYF. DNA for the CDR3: TGTGCCAGCAGTTTAGGGAGCAGCTACGAGCAGTACTTC.

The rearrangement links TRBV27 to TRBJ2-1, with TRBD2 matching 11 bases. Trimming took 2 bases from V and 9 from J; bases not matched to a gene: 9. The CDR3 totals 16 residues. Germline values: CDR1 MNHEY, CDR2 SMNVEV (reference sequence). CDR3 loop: CASSLRALAGDVEQFF. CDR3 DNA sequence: TGTGCCAGCAGTTTACGGGCACTAGCGGGAGACGTTGAGCAGTTCTTC.

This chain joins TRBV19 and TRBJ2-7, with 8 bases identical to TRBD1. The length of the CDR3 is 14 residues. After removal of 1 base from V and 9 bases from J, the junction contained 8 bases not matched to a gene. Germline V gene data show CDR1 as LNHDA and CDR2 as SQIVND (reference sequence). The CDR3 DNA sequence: TGTGCCAGTAGTATAGGCGGACAGGGCGTCTCGCAGTACTTC. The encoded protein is CASSIGGQGVSQYF.

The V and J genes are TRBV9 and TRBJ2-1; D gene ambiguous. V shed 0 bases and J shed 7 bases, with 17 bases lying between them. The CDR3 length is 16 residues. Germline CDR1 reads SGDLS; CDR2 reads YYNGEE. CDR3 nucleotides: TGTGCCAGCAGCGTAGCTACTACCCAGCCTGGGAATGAGCAGTTCTTC. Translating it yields CASSVATTQPGNEQFF.

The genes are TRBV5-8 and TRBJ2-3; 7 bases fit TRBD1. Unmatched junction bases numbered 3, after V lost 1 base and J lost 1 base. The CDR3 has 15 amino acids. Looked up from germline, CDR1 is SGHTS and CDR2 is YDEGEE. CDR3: CASSLLGGGTDTQYF. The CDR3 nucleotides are TGTGCCAGCAGCTTGCTAGGGGGCGGCACAGATACGCAGTATTTT.

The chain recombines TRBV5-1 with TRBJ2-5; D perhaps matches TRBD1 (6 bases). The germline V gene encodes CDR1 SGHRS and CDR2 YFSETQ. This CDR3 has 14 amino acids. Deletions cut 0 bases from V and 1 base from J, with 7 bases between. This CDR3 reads CASSLVGGQETQYF. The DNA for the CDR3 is TGCGCCAGCAGCTTGGTAGGGGGCCAAGAGACCCAGTACTTC.

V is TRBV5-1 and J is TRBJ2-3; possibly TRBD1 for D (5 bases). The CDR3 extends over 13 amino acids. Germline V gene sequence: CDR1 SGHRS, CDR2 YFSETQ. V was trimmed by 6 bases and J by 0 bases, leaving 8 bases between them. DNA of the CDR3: TGCGCCAGCAACACAGGCAGCACAGATACGCAGTATTTT. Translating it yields CASNTGSTDTQYF.

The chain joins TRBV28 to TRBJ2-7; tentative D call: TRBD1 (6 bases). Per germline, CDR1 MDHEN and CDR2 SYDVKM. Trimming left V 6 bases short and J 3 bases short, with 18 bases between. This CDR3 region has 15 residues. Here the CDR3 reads CASSKNRDTRYEQYF. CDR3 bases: TGTGCCAGCAGCAAAAACCGGGACACCCGCTACGAGCAGTACTTC.

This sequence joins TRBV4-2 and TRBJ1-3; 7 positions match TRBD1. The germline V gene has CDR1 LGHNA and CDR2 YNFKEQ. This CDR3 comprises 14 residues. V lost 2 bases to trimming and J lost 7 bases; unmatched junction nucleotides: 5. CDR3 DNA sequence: TGTGCCAGCAGCCAACTACAGGGGTCCAACACCATATATTTT. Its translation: CASSQLQGSNTIYF.

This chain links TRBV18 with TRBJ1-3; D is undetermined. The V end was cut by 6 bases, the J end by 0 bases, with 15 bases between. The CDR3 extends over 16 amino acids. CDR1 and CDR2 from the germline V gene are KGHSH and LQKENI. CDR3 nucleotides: TGTGCCAGCTCGCTAACTGACAAGTTCTCTGGAAACACCATATATTTT. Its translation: CASSLTDKFSGNTIYF.

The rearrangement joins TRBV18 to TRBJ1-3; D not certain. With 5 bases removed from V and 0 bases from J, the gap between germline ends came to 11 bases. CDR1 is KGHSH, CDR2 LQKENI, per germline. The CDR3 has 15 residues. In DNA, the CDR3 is TGTGCCAGCTCATCTCAGATCCACTCTGGAAACACCATATATTTT. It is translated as CASSSQIHSGNTIYF. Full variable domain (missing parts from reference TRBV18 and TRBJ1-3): NAGVMQNPRHLVRRRGQEARLRCSPMKGHSHVYWYRQLPEEGLKFMVYLQKENIIDESGMPKERFSAEFPKEGPSILRIQQVVRGDSAAYFCASSSQIHSGNTIYFGEGSWLTVV.